These T cell receptor beta chains were read from a single sample in a study of blood T cell repertoires in COVID-19. TCRdb keeps only in-frame clones here, not all; method: immunoSEQ multiplex PCR. The repertoire holds some 220,000 clones, 75% to 85% seen once, with roughly a tenth in the top ten. The sample consisted of peripheral blood. The receptor source for this set is a man in his fifties with active or convalescent COVID-19. CDR3s include the opening cysteine and the closing phenylalanine or tryptophan. The order of the fields is J gene, D gene, clone size, V gene, CDR3 DNA, CDR3 protein. D genes are given only for firm matches. Clone sizes are given selectively: once, few, many, or a class where the clone is expanded.

j_call: TRBJ1-1; d_call: -; clone_size: -; v_call: TRBV21-1; cdr3_nt: TGTGCCAGCAGCAACCGGACTCCGGGCACTGAAGCTTTCTTT; cdr3_aa: CASSNRTPGTEAFF
j_call: TRBJ1-5; d_call: TRBD1; clone_size: -; v_call: TRBV10-3; cdr3_nt: TGTGCCATCAGTGAGATACTACAGGGGGCTGCAAATCAGCCCCAGCATTTT; cdr3_aa: CAISEILQGAANQPQHF
j_call: TRBJ2-3; d_call: TRBD2; clone_size: -; v_call: TRBV19; cdr3_nt: TGTGCCAGTAGTATTTTTAGCGGGAGTCCAGATACGCAGTATTTT; cdr3_aa: CASSIFSGSPDTQYF
j_call: TRBJ2-5; d_call: TRBD2; clone_size: once; v_call: TRBV6-2/TRBV6-3; cdr3_nt: TGTGCCAGCAGTTCGGGCATTGTAGCGGGGGGTCAAGAGACCCAGTACTTC; cdr3_aa: CASSSGIVAGGQETQYF
j_call: TRBJ1-2; d_call: -; clone_size: once; v_call: TRBV19; cdr3_nt: TGTGCCAGTAGTGAACCTCTAGGGCGGGATGGCTACACCTTC; cdr3_aa: CASSEPLGRDGYTF
j_call: TRBJ2-5; d_call: TRBD1; clone_size: -; v_call: TRBV5-1; cdr3_nt: TGCGCCAGCAGCGCTGGGACAGGTGTAGAGACCCAGTACTTC; cdr3_aa: CASSAGTGVETQYF
j_call: TRBJ2-1; d_call: TRBD1; clone_size: -; v_call: TRBV27; cdr3_nt: TGTGCCAGCAGCCCTAGGGGGACAGGATTTTCTGAGCAGTTCTTC; cdr3_aa: CASSPRGTGFSEQFF
j_call: TRBJ1-1; d_call: -; clone_size: -; v_call: TRBV9; cdr3_nt: TGTGCCAGCAGCGTAGACGGGGAGTTTCGAACTGAAGCTTTCTTT; cdr3_aa: CASSVDGEFRTEAFF
j_call: TRBJ1-3; d_call: -; clone_size: -; v_call: TRBV14; cdr3_nt: TGTGCCAGCAGCCAAATGGAGGGCTTTGGAAACACCATATATTTT; cdr3_aa: CASSQMEGFGNTIYF
j_call: TRBJ2-7; d_call: TRBD2; clone_size: -; v_call: TRBV11-3; cdr3_nt: TGTGCCAGCAGCGAAGGTTGGGGGGGAAACCGGGAGTACGAGCAGTACTTC; cdr3_aa: CASSEGWGGNREYEQYF
j_call: TRBJ1-5; d_call: -; clone_size: few; v_call: TRBV10-1; cdr3_nt: TGCGCCAGCAGTGAATGGCTGTATAGCAATCAGCCCCAGCATTTT; cdr3_aa: CASSEWLYSNQPQHF
j_call: TRBJ2-6; d_call: -; clone_size: -; v_call: TRBV24-1; cdr3_nt: TGTGCCACCAGTGATTCAGTCTCTGGGGCCAACGTCCTGACTTTC; cdr3_aa: CATSDSVSGANVLTF
j_call: TRBJ1-2; d_call: -; clone_size: -; v_call: TRBV4-2; cdr3_nt: TGTGCCAGCAGCCAAGACCGGCCAGGGCTACCCAGGGGCTACACCTTC; cdr3_aa: CASSQDRPGLPRGYTF
j_call: TRBJ2-3; d_call: TRBD1; clone_size: -; v_call: TRBV7-3; cdr3_nt: TGTGCCAGCAGCCCGACAGGGCCAGGAGATACGCAGTATTTT; cdr3_aa: CASSPTGPGDTQYF
j_call: TRBJ2-1; d_call: -; clone_size: -; v_call: TRBV19; cdr3_nt: TGTGCCAGTAGTATAGGGTCCCCACCGGGGGAGCAGTTCTTC; cdr3_aa: CASSIGSPPGEQFF
j_call: TRBJ2-2; d_call: -; clone_size: -; v_call: TRBV3-1/TRBV3-2; cdr3_nt: TGTGCCAGCAGCCAAATGGCTACCGGGGAGCTGTTTTTT; cdr3_aa: CASSQMATGELFF
j_call: TRBJ2-6; d_call: -; clone_size: -; v_call: TRBV15; cdr3_nt: TGTGCCACCAGCAGAGAGGGCAGGTCGAGCTCTGGGGCCAACGTCCTGACTTTC; cdr3_aa: CATSREGRSSSGANVLTF
j_call: TRBJ1-3; d_call: TRBD1; clone_size: -; v_call: TRBV7-2; cdr3_nt: TGTGCCAGCAGCCGGGGTCCAGGGGGCTCTGGAAACACCATATATTTT; cdr3_aa: CASSRGPGGSGNTIYF
j_call: TRBJ2-7; d_call: TRBD1; clone_size: -; v_call: TRBV5-1; cdr3_nt: TGCGCCAGCAGGGCCGGGACAGGGAGGCACGAGCAGTACTTC; cdr3_aa: CASRAGTGRHEQYF
j_call: TRBJ1-2; d_call: -; clone_size: -; v_call: TRBV5-1; cdr3_nt: TGCGCCAGCAGTTCCACAGGTCTCGATAACTATGGCTACACCTTC; cdr3_aa: CASSSTGLDNYGYTF
j_call: TRBJ2-3; d_call: TRBD1; clone_size: -; v_call: TRBV5-5; cdr3_nt: TGTGCCAGCAGCTCCTGGGCGAACCGGGACAGGGGGCGGGATACGCAGTATTTT; cdr3_aa: CASSSWANRDRGRDTQYF
j_call: TRBJ2-1; d_call: TRBD1; clone_size: -; v_call: TRBV6-2/TRBV6-3; cdr3_nt: TGTGCCAGCAGTTACGGGGACAGGGTTGATGGTGAGCAGTTCTTC; cdr3_aa: CASSYGDRVDGEQFF
j_call: TRBJ1-5; d_call: -; clone_size: -; v_call: TRBV14; cdr3_nt: TGTGCCAGCAGCCAAGATCCAGGGCAGGGCAATCAGCCCCAGCATTTT; cdr3_aa: CASSQDPGQGNQPQHF
j_call: TRBJ2-5; d_call: -; clone_size: few; v_call: TRBV2; cdr3_nt: TGTGCCAGCAGTGCGAGGCAAGGGACCCAGTACTTC; cdr3_aa: CASSARQGTQYF
j_call: TRBJ1-1; d_call: -; clone_size: -; v_call: TRBV11-1; cdr3_nt: TGTGCCAGCAGCTTATGGCGGGGTGGCACTGAAGCTTTCTTT; cdr3_aa: CASSLWRGGTEAFF
j_call: TRBJ2-2; d_call: -; clone_size: few; v_call: TRBV4-3; cdr3_nt: TGCGCCAGCAGCCAAGAGCTGGTTGGGCCCTTGAACACCGGGGAGCTGTTTTTT; cdr3_aa: CASSQELVGPLNTGELFF
j_call: TRBJ2-3; d_call: TRBD2; clone_size: -; v_call: TRBV6-5; cdr3_nt: TGTGCCAGCAGTTACTCTGGCGGGAGCGTTACAGATACGCAGTATTTT; cdr3_aa: CASSYSGGSVTDTQYF
j_call: TRBJ2-2; d_call: TRBD1; clone_size: few; v_call: TRBV7-3; cdr3_nt: TGTGCCACACGACAGGGGGCGAACACCGGGGAGCTGTTTTTT; cdr3_aa: CATRQGANTGELFF
j_call: TRBJ1-1; d_call: TRBD1; clone_size: -; v_call: TRBV19; cdr3_nt: TGTGCCAGTACTACTCAGGGGGCATACACTGAAGCTTTCTTT; cdr3_aa: CASTTQGAYTEAFF
j_call: TRBJ2-7; d_call: TRBD1; clone_size: -; v_call: TRBV6-4; cdr3_nt: TGTGCCAGCAGTGGCCGGACAGGCCAACGGTACTTC; cdr3_aa: CASSGRTGQRYF
j_call: TRBJ2-3; d_call: TRBD2; clone_size: -; v_call: TRBV5-4; cdr3_nt: TGTGCCAGCAGCGGGTGGGCTAGCGGGCACACAGATACGCAGTATTTT; cdr3_aa: CASSGWASGHTDTQYF
j_call: TRBJ1-6; d_call: -; clone_size: -; v_call: TRBV28; cdr3_nt: TGTGCCAGCAGCTTTGGGACAAGGAATAATTCACCCCTCCACTTT; cdr3_aa: CASSFGTRNNSPLHF
j_call: TRBJ2-1; d_call: -; clone_size: -; v_call: TRBV19; cdr3_nt: TGTGCCAGTAGTATAGGACTTACTTTCAACAATGAGCAGTTCTTC; cdr3_aa: CASSIGLTFNNEQFF
j_call: TRBJ1-2; d_call: -; clone_size: -; v_call: TRBV2; cdr3_nt: TGTGCCAGCGTTCTCTCCAGGGCCGTCTATGGCTACACCTTC; cdr3_aa: CASVLSRAVYGYTF
j_call: TRBJ2-7; d_call: TRBD1; clone_size: -; v_call: TRBV6-2/TRBV6-3; cdr3_nt: TGTGCCAGCAGTTACCGTCCGGGACAGGGGAGCTCCTACGAGCAGTACTTC; cdr3_aa: CASSYRPGQGSSYEQYF